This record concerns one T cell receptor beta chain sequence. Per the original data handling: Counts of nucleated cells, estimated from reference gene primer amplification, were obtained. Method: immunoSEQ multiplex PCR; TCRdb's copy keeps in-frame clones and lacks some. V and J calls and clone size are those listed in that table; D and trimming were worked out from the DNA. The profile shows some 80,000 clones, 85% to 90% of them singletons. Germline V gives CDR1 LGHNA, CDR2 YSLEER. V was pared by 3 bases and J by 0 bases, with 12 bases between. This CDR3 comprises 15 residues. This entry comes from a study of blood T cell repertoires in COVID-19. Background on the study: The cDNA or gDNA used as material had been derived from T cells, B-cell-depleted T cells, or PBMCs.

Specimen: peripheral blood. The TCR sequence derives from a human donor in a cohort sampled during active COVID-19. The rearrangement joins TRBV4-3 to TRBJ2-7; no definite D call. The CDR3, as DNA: TGCGCCAGCAGCCAGGAAAGACGGAGCTCCTACGAGCAGTACTTC. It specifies CASSQERRSSYEQYF.